A selection of T cell receptor beta chains follows, all from one sample in a study of beta chain features in type 1 diabetes. The protocol was immunoSEQ multiplex PCR, while the TCRdb copy is restricted to in-frame clones and leaves out a portion. In the table there are under 350,000 clones, about 8% of which are singletons. The sequencing sample was made of central memory CD4+ T cells from blood. The receptor source for this set is a woman between 18 and 29 years old in good health. Both conserved end residues are part of each CDR3. Fields, in order: CDR3 length, J gene, V gene, D gene, CDR3 protein. The D gene is left open where the match is weak.

16,TRBJ1-5,TRBV28,.,CASSPGGIGLNQPQHF
13,TRBJ1-2,TRBV2,.,CASRINQGYGYTF
15,TRBJ2-2,TRBV11-3,.,CASSLDGGVTGELFF
13,TRBJ2-5,TRBV19,TRBD2,CASGGAYQETQYF
13,TRBJ2-1,TRBV7-9,.,CASSLVPLDEQFF
12,TRBJ2-7,TRBV29-1,.,CSALVVGYEQYF
13,TRBJ1-6,TRBV5-4,.,CASSLQQKEPLHF
13,TRBJ1-5,TRBV29-1,.,CSVVSRVGQPQHF
16,TRBJ1-1,TRBV7-6,TRBD1,CASSFPGTGQQTEAFF
15,TRBJ2-3,TRBV2,.,CASSGFVRNTDTQYF
12,TRBJ2-3,TRBV25-1,.,CASKTTTDTQYF
14,TRBJ1-4,TRBV18,TRBD1,CASSRQGPNEKLFF
15,TRBJ2-1,TRBV2,TRBD1,CASSPTGGSYNEQFF
14,TRBJ2-1,TRBV11-1,TRBD1,CASSSTTGAVEQFF
12,TRBJ2-5,TRBV6-1,.,CASSAGFDTQYF
13,TRBJ1-2,TRBV29-1,TRBD1,CSGGTGGPEGYTF
11,TRBJ1-1,TRBV7-9,.,CASSFGVLAFF
14,TRBJ1-2,TRBV11-2,.,CASRPHPANYGYTF
14,TRBJ2-3,TRBV9,.,CASSVVATKDTQYF
14,TRBJ2-7,TRBV7-2,.,CASSSLKTGYEQYF
13,TRBJ1-1,TRBV7-3,TRBD1,CASSRGQGLQAFF
16,TRBJ1-4,TRBV7-3,TRBD1,CASSLSDRGSNEKLFF